The TCR beta chain described here comes from a study of T cells in Graves' hyperthyroidism and ophthalmopathy. The V gene lost 5 bases and the J gene lost 0 bases, with 8 bases spanning the gap. The CDR3 runs 14 residues. Looked up from germline, CDR1 is MNHNS and CDR2 is SASEGT. This clonotype was observed many times. There were TCR beta CDR3 regions amplified from RNA transcripts. HTBI primers were used for first-round RT-PCR of the TCR CDR3. TCRdb re-called the multiplex PCR reads with MiXCR, one entry per CDR3 protein. The sample lists about 520,000 distinct CDR3 sequences, around 24% occurring once.

V gene TRBV6-1 combines with J gene TRBJ2-4, with D possibly matching TRBD1 (5 bases). Specimen: blood. The clonotype comes from a woman aged 25 to 39 with Graves' ophthalmopathy. The CDR3: CASSQGLAKNIQYF. The CDR3 nucleotides are TGTGCCAGCAGTCAGGGCCTAGCCAAAAACATTCAGTACTTC.